This is a list of T cell receptor beta chains from one sample in a study of shared clonotypes between healthy human individuals. Measured with immunoSEQ multiplex PCR; TCRdb has only the in-frame clones, and not every one. The sample has about 520,000 clones, approximately 84% seen once. Input material: PBMCs. Receptor source: a woman in her thirties or forties in good health. Some clones in this sample may be carry-over from other donors' samples. CDR3s include the opening cysteine and the closing phenylalanine or tryptophan. The D gene is left open where the match is weak. Rows give clone size only sometimes, using once, few, many, or a class for an expanded clone.

abundance: NA
d_gene: NA
j_gene: TRBJ2-7
v_gene: TRBV18
CDR3nt: TGTGCCAGCTCACCAGGACAGAGTGCGACCTACGAGCAGTACTTC
CDR3aa: CASSPGQSATYEQYF

abundance: NA
d_gene: NA
j_gene: TRBJ2-2
v_gene: TRBV4-3
CDR3nt: TGCGCCAGCAGCCCTCACTTGAGCTACGAGTTTAGCACCGGGGAGCTGTTTTTT
CDR3aa: CASSPHLSYEFSTGELFF

abundance: NA
d_gene: NA
j_gene: TRBJ1-4
v_gene: TRBV27
CDR3nt: TGTGCCAGCAGTCTCAACCCCGTCCTGAATGAAAAACTGTTTTTT
CDR3aa: CASSLNPVLNEKLFF

abundance: NA
d_gene: TRBD1
j_gene: TRBJ1-2
v_gene: TRBV7-2
CDR3nt: TGTGCCAGCAGCTTAAATCAGAGGGGGCCCAACCCTAACTATGGCTACACCTTC
CDR3aa: CASSLNQRGPNPNYGYTF

abundance: once
d_gene: TRBD2
j_gene: TRBJ2-7
v_gene: TRBV28
CDR3nt: TGTGCCACCTGGACTAGCGGGAGTCGGGGCTCCTACGAGCAGTACTTC
CDR3aa: CATWTSGSRGSYEQYF

abundance: NA
d_gene: TRBD1
j_gene: TRBJ1-2
v_gene: TRBV28
CDR3nt: TGTGCCAGCACCCCATTGGGACAGGATAACTATGGCTACACCTTC
CDR3aa: CASTPLGQDNYGYTF

abundance: once
d_gene: NA
j_gene: TRBJ2-2
v_gene: TRBV4-1
CDR3nt: TGCGCCAGCAGCCTCGGGACATCGAACACCGGGGAGCTGTTTTTT
CDR3aa: CASSLGTSNTGELFF

abundance: NA
d_gene: TRBD1
j_gene: TRBJ1-1
v_gene: TRBV7-9
CDR3nt: TGTGCCAGCAGCGTTCGCCGGGACAGAAACACTGAAGCTTTCTTT
CDR3aa: CASSVRRDRNTEAFF

abundance: once
d_gene: TRBD1
j_gene: TRBJ2-7
v_gene: TRBV19
CDR3nt: TGTGCCAGTAGTATAGAAACCGGGACAGACGAGCAGTACTTC
CDR3aa: CASSIETGTDEQYF

abundance: NA
d_gene: TRBD2
j_gene: TRBJ2-5
v_gene: TRBV5-6
CDR3nt: TGTGCCAGCAGCTTGGGACTAGCGGGAGTGGGGCAAGAGACCCAGTACTTC
CDR3aa: CASSLGLAGVGQETQYF

abundance: once
d_gene: NA
j_gene: TRBJ2-3
v_gene: TRBV4-2
CDR3nt: TGTGCCAGCAGCCAAGATGGGGTAGATACGCAGTATTTT
CDR3aa: CASSQDGVDTQYF

abundance: many
d_gene: NA
j_gene: TRBJ1-5
v_gene: TRBV14
CDR3nt: TGTGCCAGCAGCGTCGGATGGAATCAGCCCCAGCATTTT
CDR3aa: CASSVGWNQPQHF

abundance: few
d_gene: TRBD1
j_gene: TRBJ2-1
v_gene: TRBV25-1
CDR3nt: TGTGCCAGCAGTGAACAGGGGGCTAACAATGAGCAGTTCTTC
CDR3aa: CASSEQGANNEQFF

abundance: NA
d_gene: NA
j_gene: TRBJ2-2
v_gene: TRBV27
CDR3nt: TGTGCCAGCAGTTTAAGTACCGGGGAGCTGTTTTTT
CDR3aa: CASSLSTGELFF

abundance: NA
d_gene: TRBD2
j_gene: TRBJ2-5
v_gene: TRBV4-1
CDR3nt: TGCGCCAGCAGCCAGGGACTAGCGGGAGTAGGGGAGACCCAGTACTTC
CDR3aa: CASSQGLAGVGETQYF

abundance: NA
d_gene: NA
j_gene: TRBJ2-7
v_gene: TRBV10-1
CDR3nt: TGCGCCAGCAGTGAGTCGGGCGCGGGGCGGGGTTCCTCCTACGAGCAGTACTTC
CDR3aa: CASSESGAGRGSSYEQYF

abundance: NA
d_gene: NA
j_gene: TRBJ2-3
v_gene: TRBV4-2
CDR3nt: TGTGCCAGCAGCAACCTAAACGCAGATACGCAGTATTTT
CDR3aa: CASSNLNADTQYF

abundance: NA
d_gene: TRBD1
j_gene: TRBJ2-2
v_gene: TRBV6-1
CDR3nt: TGTGCCAGCAGTGGGGACAGGGTGGCCGGGGAGCTGTTTTTT
CDR3aa: CASSGDRVAGELFF

abundance: few
d_gene: TRBD2
j_gene: TRBJ2-3
v_gene: TRBV30
CDR3nt: TGTGCCTGGAGAGGACTAGCGGGAACGGATACGCAGTATTTT
CDR3aa: CAWRGLAGTDTQYF

abundance: NA
d_gene: NA
j_gene: TRBJ1-4
v_gene: TRBV5-1
CDR3nt: TGCGCCAGCGGGCCCCAGGGGATGGGTGAAAAACTGTTTTTT
CDR3aa: CASGPQGMGEKLFF

abundance: NA
d_gene: TRBD2
j_gene: TRBJ2-2
v_gene: TRBV19
CDR3nt: TGTGCCAGTAGTATATCGACTAGCGGGTATAGCGGGGAGCTGTTTTTT
CDR3aa: CASSISTSGYSGELFF

abundance: NA
d_gene: NA
j_gene: TRBJ1-1
v_gene: TRBV4-3
CDR3nt: TGCGCCAGCAGCCAAGATCCCGGCAGGAACACTGAAGCTTTCTTT
CDR3aa: CASSQDPGRNTEAFF

abundance: NA
d_gene: NA
j_gene: TRBJ1-2
v_gene: TRBV19
CDR3nt: TGTGCCAGTATGGGACTAGGGACGCCGAGCTATGGCTACACCTTC
CDR3aa: CASMGLGTPSYGYTF

abundance: NA
d_gene: NA
j_gene: TRBJ1-5
v_gene: TRBV10-3
CDR3nt: TGTGCCATCAGTGAAGAGGGTCAGCCCCAGCATTTT
CDR3aa: CAISEEGQPQHF

abundance: NA
d_gene: TRBD1
j_gene: TRBJ1-2
v_gene: TRBV30
CDR3nt: TGTGCCTGGACCGACAGGGGAGGCCTTGGCTACACCTTC
CDR3aa: CAWTDRGGLGYTF

abundance: NA
d_gene: NA
j_gene: TRBJ2-7
v_gene: TRBV7-9
CDR3nt: TGTGCCAGCAGCCCCCCGTACAATCCCTACGAGCAGTACTTC
CDR3aa: CASSPPYNPYEQYF

abundance: NA
d_gene: NA
j_gene: TRBJ2-1
v_gene: TRBV5-8
CDR3nt: TGTGCCAGCAGCTTTAGGTCTCTCAATGAGCAGTTCTTC
CDR3aa: CASSFRSLNEQFF

abundance: NA
d_gene: NA
j_gene: TRBJ2-1
v_gene: TRBV5-1
CDR3nt: TGCGCCAGCAGCTTGAACGGGAGAAGCAATGAGCAGTTCTTC
CDR3aa: CASSLNGRSNEQFF

abundance: NA
d_gene: NA
j_gene: TRBJ2-2
v_gene: TRBV19
CDR3nt: TGTGCCAGTAGTATAAGGATCCGAGGCTCTACGAACACCGGGGAGCTGTTTTTT
CDR3aa: CASSIRIRGSTNTGELFF

abundance: NA
d_gene: NA
j_gene: TRBJ2-7
v_gene: TRBV5-6
CDR3nt: TGTGCCAGCAGCTTCGGACCTCCCTACGAGCAGTACTTC
CDR3aa: CASSFGPPYEQYF

abundance: once
d_gene: NA
j_gene: TRBJ2-7
v_gene: TRBV6-1
CDR3nt: TGTGCCAGCAGTGACAGGCAAGAGCGAGAGCAGTACTTC
CDR3aa: CASSDRQEREQYF

abundance: few
d_gene: TRBD2
j_gene: TRBJ2-1
v_gene: TRBV29-1
CDR3nt: TGCAGCGTTGATGGAGCGGGGGGGGTCTACAATGAGCAGTTCTTC
CDR3aa: CSVDGAGGVYNEQFF

abundance: NA
d_gene: NA
j_gene: TRBJ1-1
v_gene: TRBV6-6
CDR3nt: TGTGCCAGCCTTGCAGTGGTGAACACTGAAGCTTTCTTT
CDR3aa: CASLAVVNTEAFF

abundance: NA
d_gene: TRBD1
j_gene: TRBJ2-7
v_gene: TRBV10-2
CDR3nt: TGCGCCAGCAGTGATCGGGACAGCCTCCAGTGGGAGCAGTACTTC
CDR3aa: CASSDRDSLQWEQYF

abundance: NA
d_gene: NA
j_gene: TRBJ1-5
v_gene: TRBV30
CDR3nt: TGTGCCTGGAGTGCGACAGGCCCCAATCAGCCCCAGCATTTT
CDR3aa: CAWSATGPNQPQHF

abundance: NA
d_gene: NA
j_gene: TRBJ2-7
v_gene: TRBV27
CDR3nt: TGTGCCAGCAGTCCCCCGGAGTTC
CDR3aa: CASSPPEF

abundance: NA
d_gene: NA
j_gene: TRBJ2-7
v_gene: TRBV7-2
CDR3nt: TGTGCCAGCAGCTTAGGGGGCGCCCCCTACGAGCAGTACTTC
CDR3aa: CASSLGGAPYEQYF

abundance: NA
d_gene: NA
j_gene: TRBJ2-7
v_gene: TRBV14
CDR3nt: TGTGCCAGCAGCCAAGTCGGGGGGCCGGGCGAGCAGTACTTC
CDR3aa: CASSQVGGPGEQYF

abundance: NA
d_gene: NA
j_gene: TRBJ1-2
v_gene: TRBV7-9
CDR3nt: TGTGCCAGCAGCTTAGACGAGGGACACTATGGCTACACCTTC
CDR3aa: CASSLDEGHYGYTF

abundance: NA
d_gene: NA
j_gene: TRBJ2-3
v_gene: TRBV7-7
CDR3nt: TGTGCCAGCTCAATTTCTAGGGGACCCACAGATACGCAGTATTTT
CDR3aa: CASSISRGPTDTQYF

abundance: NA
d_gene: TRBD1
j_gene: TRBJ2-1
v_gene: TRBV6-5
CDR3nt: TGTGCCAGCAGTTACTACGGACAGGACAATGAGCAGTTCTTC
CDR3aa: CASSYYGQDNEQFF

abundance: NA
d_gene: NA
j_gene: TRBJ2-5
v_gene: TRBV7-6
CDR3nt: TGTGCCAGCAGCTTAGTGGGACTTCGCCCCCAAGAGACCCAGTACTTC
CDR3aa: CASSLVGLRPQETQYF

abundance: NA
d_gene: NA
j_gene: TRBJ2-7
v_gene: TRBV2
CDR3nt: TGTGCCAGCAGAGACAGGACCTACGAGCAGTACTTC
CDR3aa: CASRDRTYEQYF

abundance: NA
d_gene: NA
j_gene: TRBJ2-7
v_gene: TRBV7-8
CDR3nt: TGTGCCAGCAGCAGGACTTCGCATTCCTACGAGCAGTACTTC
CDR3aa: CASSRTSHSYEQYF

abundance: few
d_gene: NA
j_gene: TRBJ1-2
v_gene: TRBV29-1
CDR3nt: TGCAGCGTTGAAGGACGGGACTATGGCTACACCTTC
CDR3aa: CSVEGRDYGYTF

abundance: NA
d_gene: NA
j_gene: TRBJ1-3
v_gene: TRBV6-4
CDR3nt: TGTGCCAGCAGCATGGACGCAAGCTCTGGAAACACCATATATTTT
CDR3aa: CASSMDASSGNTIYF

abundance: NA
d_gene: NA
j_gene: TRBJ1-5
v_gene: TRBV6-1
CDR3nt: TGTGCCAGCAGAACCGGGGGGTCTCAGCCCCAGCATTTT
CDR3aa: CASRTGGSQPQHF

abundance: NA
d_gene: TRBD2
j_gene: TRBJ2-2
v_gene: TRBV7-9
CDR3nt: TGTGCCAGCAGCTCCCGGGGGGGACTAGCGGGATCAATCGGGGAGCTGTTTTTT
CDR3aa: CASSSRGGLAGSIGELFF

abundance: once
d_gene: NA
j_gene: TRBJ2-5
v_gene: TRBV29-1
CDR3nt: TGCAGCGTAGGGGACCGTCAAGAGACCCAGTACTTC
CDR3aa: CSVGDRQETQYF

abundance: NA
d_gene: NA
j_gene: TRBJ2-3
v_gene: TRBV29-1
CDR3nt: TGCAGCACGGGACAAACAGATACGCAGTATTTT
CDR3aa: CSTGQTDTQYF

abundance: few
d_gene: NA
j_gene: TRBJ1-5
v_gene: TRBV21-1
CDR3nt: TGTGCCAGCAGCAAAGGAGGGAGCAATCAGCCCCAGCATTTT
CDR3aa: CASSKGGSNQPQHF

abundance: NA
d_gene: NA
j_gene: TRBJ1-1
v_gene: TRBV18
CDR3nt: TGTGCCAGCTCATGGGGAGCGAACACTGAAGCTTTCTTT
CDR3aa: CASSWGANTEAFF